These T cell receptor beta chains were read from a single sample in a study of control samples from healthy donors and cancer patients. The table came from immunoSEQ multiplex PCR; TCRdb's copy has only in-frame clones and leaves some out. The table has 350,000 to 450,000 clones, around 90% seen once; the top ten hold 5.5% to 8%. The sequenced material came from PBMCs. Receptors were obtained from a middle-aged man with head and neck cancer. The CDR3 runs from the conserved cysteine through the conserved F or W. The D gene is left open where the match is weak. Rows give clone size only sometimes, using once, few, many, or a class for an expanded clone.

D	size	V	J	CDR3	DNA
TRBD1	NA	TRBV2	TRBJ2-2	CASSKGQGRTGELFF	TGTGCCAGCAGTAAGGGACAGGGACGGACCGGGGAGCTGTTTTTT
NA	NA	TRBV29-1	TRBJ1-1	CSVEPSRAEGAFF	TGCAGCGTTGAGCCCTCCCGGGCAGAGGGAGCTTTCTTT
TRBD2	NA	TRBV6-5	TRBJ2-3	CASSYERGAPQGQYF	TGTGCCAGCAGTTACGAGCGGGGGGCTCCACAAGGGCAGTATTTT
NA	NA	TRBV6-5	TRBJ2-7	CASSPLAGQQYF	TGTGCCAGCAGTCCGCTGGCTGGTCAGCAGTACTTC
NA	NA	TRBV18	TRBJ2-7	CASSPDLNGYEQYF	TGTGCCAGCTCACCCGATCTAAACGGCTACGAGCAGTACTTC
NA	NA	TRBV5-1	TRBJ2-3	CASSNTRPGEDTQYF	TGCGCCAGCAGCAATACTCGCCCGGGTGAAGATACGCAGTATTTT
NA	NA	TRBV6-1	TRBJ2-7	CASRELPRTASSYEQYF	TGTGCCAGCAGAGAACTTCCGCGGACAGCCAGCTCCTACGAGCAGTACTTC
NA	NA	TRBV29-1	TRBJ2-3	CSVHLGGDTQYF	TGCAGCGTCCACTTAGGGGGAGATACGCAGTATTTT
NA	NA	TRBV2	TRBJ1-1	CASSGDRTRTEAFF	TGTGCCAGCAGTGGAGACAGGACTAGGACTGAAGCTTTCTTT
NA	NA	TRBV2	TRBJ2-7	CASQGNEQYF	TGTGCCAGCCAGGGCAACGAGCAGTACTTC
NA	few	TRBV6-2/TRBV6-3	TRBJ1-3	CASSYSSLLFGNTIYF	TGTGCCAGCAGTTACTCGAGCCTGCTATTTGGAAACACCATATATTTT
NA	NA	TRBV6-5	TRBJ1-2	CASSYSEGDYGYTF	TGTGCCAGCAGTTACTCGGAGGGTGACTATGGCTACACCTTC
NA	NA	TRBV30	TRBJ1-6	CAWSRGGRGGSPLHF	TGTGCCTGGAGCCGAGGTGGAAGGGGGGGTTCACCCCTCCACTTT
NA	NA	TRBV16	TRBJ1-1	CASSQSWAHTEAFF	TGTGCCAGCAGCCAATCGTGGGCACACACTGAAGCTTTCTTT
NA	NA	TRBV5-4	TRBJ1-1	CASSLAAVMNTEAFF	TGTGCCAGCAGCTTGGCCGCGGTTATGAACACTGAAGCTTTCTTT
TRBD2	NA	TRBV30	TRBJ2-1	CAWSTLAGTYNEQFF	TGTGCCTGGAGTACACTAGCGGGGACCTACAATGAGCAGTTCTTC
TRBD1	NA	TRBV29-1	TRBJ2-1	CSVAYPGTGIDEQFF	TGCAGCGTCGCCTATCCCGGGACAGGCATTGATGAGCAGTTCTTC
TRBD2	NA	TRBV6-2/TRBV6-3	TRBJ2-7	CASSYGTSGENSYEQYF	TGTGCCAGCAGTTACGGGACTAGCGGGGAGAACTCCTACGAGCAGTACTTC
NA	NA	TRBV18	TRBJ2-7	CASSPGTSYEQYF	TGTGCCAGCTCACCCGGGACAAGCTACGAGCAGTACTTC
NA	NA	TRBV6-6	TRBJ1-4	CASRSERTGQGGKLFF	TGTGCCAGCAGATCTGAACGAACGGGACAAGGGGGAAAACTGTTTTTT
NA	NA	TRBV5-8	TRBJ1-3	CASRMRTGNTIYF	TGTGCCAGCAGGATGCGCACTGGAAACACCATATATTTT
NA	NA	TRBV5-1	TRBJ1-2	CASSLAFGGSTGYTF	TGCGCCAGCAGCTTGGCCTTCGGGGGTTCGACTGGCTACACCTTC
NA	NA	TRBV5-4	TRBJ2-3	CASSLAVETDTQYF	TGTGCCAGCAGCTTGGCAGTAGAAACAGATACGCAGTATTTT
NA	NA	TRBV10-1	TRBJ1-2	CASSESEGDYGYTF	TGCGCCAGCAGTGAGTCCGAGGGCGACTATGGCTACACCTTC
NA	once	TRBV5-8	TRBJ1-5	CASKPKGGDYNQPQHF	TGTGCCAGCAAGCCCAAGGGGGGGGATTACAATCAGCCCCAGCATTTT
TRBD1	NA	TRBV2	TRBJ1-1	CASSRQGSTEAFF	TGTGCCAGCAGTCGACAGGGAAGCACTGAAGCTTTCTTT
TRBD2	NA	TRBV7-2	TRBJ2-7	CASSPGGAVPYEQYF	TGTGCCAGCAGCCCCGGGGGGGCGGTTCCCTACGAGCAGTACTTC
NA	NA	TRBV7-3	TRBJ1-5	CASSLTVDQPQHF	TGTGCCAGCAGCTTAACAGTCGATCAGCCCCAGCATTTT
NA	NA	TRBV9	TRBJ1-1	CASSVDWGNTEAFF	TGTGCCAGCAGCGTAGATTGGGGGAACACTGAAGCTTTCTTT
NA	NA	TRBV28	TRBJ1-5	CASSSGGVSNQPQHF	TGTGCCAGCAGTTCGGGAGGCGTCAGCAATCAGCCCCAGCATTTT
NA	few	TRBV4-1	TRBJ1-5	CASSQAQDQPQHF	TGCGCCAGCAGCCAAGCGCAAGACCAGCCCCAGCATTTT
NA	few	TRBV28	TRBJ1-6	CASNPFQGLGSPLHF	TGTGCCAGCAATCCTTTTCAGGGTCTAGGATCACCCCTCCACTTT
TRBD2	NA	TRBV7-9	TRBJ2-5	CASSPTSGRASETQYF	TGTGCCAGCAGCCCAACTAGCGGGAGGGCCTCGGAGACCCAGTACTTC
NA	once	TRBV30	TRBJ1-1	CAWSTRAWNTEAFF	TGTGCCTGGAGTACCAGGGCTTGGAACACTGAAGCTTTCTTT
TRBD2	once	TRBV10-1	TRBJ2-2	CASSEIGRGSTGELFF	TGCGCCAGCAGTGAGATAGGGCGGGGGAGCACCGGGGAGCTGTTTTTT
NA	NA	TRBV29-1	TRBJ1-3	CSATPVSGNTIYF	TGCAGCGCTACTCCTGTCTCTGGAAACACCATATATTTT
NA	NA	TRBV19	TRBJ2-7	CASTGDGAALGEQYF	TGTGCCAGTACAGGGGACGGGGCGGCACTTGGCGAGCAGTACTTC
TRBD1	NA	TRBV7-9	TRBJ2-6	CASSFPTGGGGSGANVLTF	TGTGCCAGCAGCTTCCCGACAGGGGGTGGTGGGTCTGGGGCCAACGTCCTGACTTTC
NA	once	TRBV7-8	TRBJ2-7	CASSLSVYEQYF	TGTGCCAGCAGCTTATCCGTCTACGAGCAGTACTTC
NA	NA	TRBV7-7	TRBJ1-1	CASSLNRNTEAFF	TGTGCTAGCAGCTTGAACAGGAACACTGAAGCTTTCTTT
NA	NA	TRBV5-4	TRBJ2-7	CAISEDRQASSYF	TGTGCCATCAGCGAGGACCGGCAGGCTTCCTCGTACTTC
NA	NA	TRBV30	TRBJ1-2	CAWSGVVYGYTF	TGTGCCTGGAGTGGCGTGGTCTATGGCTACACCTTC
NA	NA	TRBV5-6	TRBJ2-2	CASSRERDGSASGELFF	TGTGCCAGCAGCCGCGAGAGGGACGGGAGTGCGTCCGGGGAGCTGTTTTTT
NA	NA	TRBV5-1	TRBJ1-2	CASSFPDSNYGYTF	TGCGCCAGCAGCTTTCCAGATTCTAACTATGGCTACACCTTC
TRBD1	once	TRBV6-1	TRBJ1-3	CASSATGGSGGNTIYF	TGTGCCAGCAGTGCTACAGGGGGTTCGGGAGGAAACACCATATATTTT
NA	NA	TRBV4-2	TRBJ2-3	CASSGGASTDTQYF	TGTGCCAGCAGTGGGGGGGCTAGCACAGATACGCAGTATTTT
TRBD1	NA	TRBV27	TRBJ2-7	CASSLWGQGPYEQYF	TGTGCCAGCAGTTTATGGGGACAGGGTCCCTACGAGCAGTACTTC
TRBD1	NA	TRBV5-1	TRBJ1-2	CASSLIGTDYGYTF	TGCGCCAGCAGCTTGATAGGGACAGATTATGGCTACACCTTC
NA	NA	TRBV13	TRBJ2-2	CASSSTDRSNTGELFF	TGTGCCAGCAGCTCTACTGACAGGTCGAACACCGGGGAGCTGTTTTTT
NA	NA	TRBV6-5	TRBJ2-5	CASSYTKGGQETQYF	TGTGCCAGCAGTTACACCAAGGGAGGTCAAGAGACCCAGTACTTC
NA	NA	TRBV3-1/TRBV3-2	TRBJ1-1	CASSQDDGRANTEAFF	TGTGCCAGCAGCCAAGATGATGGCAGGGCGAACACTGAAGCTTTCTTT